The source of this TCR beta chain is a study of immune characterization of retroperitoneal liposarcoma. Germline lookup yields CDR1 SGHVS and CDR2 FNYEAQ. CDR3 length equals 15 residues. TCRdb independently ran MiXCR on the PCR reads; one entry per CDR3 protein. The sample gives some 11,000 distinct CDR3 sequences, around a quarter of which show up once; just under 8.5% is in the top ten. Of note for this clonotype: The conserved phenylalanine or tryptophan normally closing the CDR3 is absent here, so this likely arose from a read error.

V and J are TRBV7-6 and TRBJ2-1; D perhaps matches TRBD1 (6 bases). The end of the DNA fits TRBJ2-7 better, so the J call may be wrong. Sequencing was done on a sample of tumor tissue. This receptor was identified in a male donor with retroperitoneal liposarcoma. The CDR3 is CASSADRPPYNEQYP. The CDR3 coding sequence is TGTGCCAGCAGCGCCGACAGGCCCCCCTACAATGAGCAGTACCCC.